Listed here are 10 T cell receptor beta chains from one sample, sequenced in a study of PD-1 blockade in classical Hodgkin lymphoma. Measured with immunoSEQ multiplex PCR; TCRdb has only the in-frame clones, and not every one. The data contain about 36,000 clones, about 70% of them singletons. Brentuximab vedotin exposure varied among the patients, all of whom had relapsed after autologous stem cell transplantation. The sample here was peripheral blood mononuclear cells (PBMCs), taken before the second cycle of nivolumab. Receptors originate from a human donor with classical Hodgkin lymphoma.

The rearrangement links TRBV10-2 to TRBJ1-1; TRBD1 is a possible D gene (6 bases). The CDR3 covers 14 residues. V was shortened by 5 bases and J by 1 base, with 11 bases between the two germline ends. Germline CDR1 WSHSY, CDR2 SAAADI. Written as DNA, the CDR3 is TGCGCCAGCAGTTTGCCAGGGGCGAACACTGAAGCTTTCTTT. Its translation: CASSLPGANTEAFF.

A few counts support this clone. CDR3 in DNA: TGTGCCAGCAGAAACAGGGGGTGGGTCTATGGCTACACCTTC. Protein product: CASRNRGWVYGYTF. The chain is built from TRBV6-5 and TRBJ1-2; TRBD1 matches at 8 bases. CDR3 length equals 14 residues. The junction had 7 bases not matched to a gene; V was cut back by 6 bases and J by 4 bases. Germline CDR1 reads MNHEY; CDR2 reads SVGAGI.

The chain links TRBV10-3 to TRBJ2-5; 15 nucleotides match TRBD2. The CDR3 length is 17 residues. The J segment lost 2 bases and the V segment lost 5 bases, leaving 6 bases of the junction unmatched. Per germline, CDR1 ENHRY and CDR2 SYGVKD. The CDR3 region has the DNA TGTGCCATCAGTCAGGGACTAGCGGGGGGCCCGCAAGAGACCCAGTACTTC. Protein product: CAISQGLAGGPQETQYF.

The genes are TRBV5-6 and TRBJ1-3; 7 nucleotides align to TRBD1. The CDR3 contains 16 residues. CDR1 and CDR2 (germline): SGHDT, YYEEEE. V lost 4 bases, J lost 0 bases, and 7 bases stayed unmatched. CDR3 DNA sequence: TGTGCCAGCAGCGACGGACAGGTTAACTCTGGAAACACCATATATTTT. Protein sequence: CASSDGQVNSGNTIYF.

The chain is built from TRBV7-2 and TRBJ1-3, with unresolved D. V shed 4 bases and J shed 5 bases, with 6 bases lying between them. The CDR3 consists of 12 residues. Germline V gene data show CDR1 as SGHTA and CDR2 as FQGNSA. CDR3 nucleotide sequence: TGTGCCAGCAGCTCCCGAAGAAACACCATATATTTT. The encoded protein is CASSSRRNTIYF.

This chain connects TRBV4-1 to TRBJ2-5; 11 positions match TRBD2. Losses at the gene ends were 4 bases for V and 5 bases for J; bases not matched to a gene: 9. The CDR3 length is 16 residues. Germline V CDR1 and CDR2: MGHRA, YSYEKL. In DNA, the CDR3 is TGCGCCAGCAGCCCTAAGAGGTCTAGCGGGGGGGAGACCCAGTACTTC. Translation gives CASSPKRSSGGETQYF.

V and J are TRBV5-1 and TRBJ2-7, with 7 nucleotides matching TRBD1. Trimming cost V 0 bases and J 2 bases; bases outside gene matches: 5. Germline V gene data show CDR1 as SGHRS and CDR2 as YFSETQ. This CDR3 is 15 amino acids long. CDR3 nucleotide sequence: TGCGCCAGCAGCTTGGGAGGGACAGCGACCTACGAGCAGTACTTC. Translating gives CASSLGGTATYEQYF.

CDR3 nucleotides: TGTGCCAGCAGCTTAGTAGCGGGAGTACTTAACAATGAGCAGTTCTTC. Its protein product is CASSLVAGVLNNEQFF. This chain joins TRBV7-2 and TRBJ2-1; 9 nucleotides match TRBD2. The junction had 6 bases not matched to a gene; V was cut back by 1 base and J by 5 bases. From germline, CDR1 is SGHTA and CDR2 FQGNSA. There are 16 residues in the CDR3.

This clone is a singleton in its sample. V is TRBV6-5 and J is TRBJ1-4; 7 bases align to TRBD1. Germline-derived CDR1 and CDR2 are MNHEY and SVGAGI. V gave up 6 bases and J gave up 8 bases; unmatched junction bases: 9. The CDR3 sequence is 14 residues long. The CDR3 sequence: CASRRDSVREKLFF. The CDR3, as DNA: TGTGCCAGCAGGCGGGACAGCGTACGAGAAAAACTGTTTTTT.

This clone was counted a few times. This chain links TRBV2 with TRBJ1-1, with TRBD1 matching over 7 bases. This CDR3 spans 18 amino acids. CDR1 SNHLY and CDR2 FYNNEI come from the germline V gene. The V gene end was trimmed by 2 bases and the J gene end by 5 bases; junction bases not matched to a gene: 17. The CDR3 DNA sequence: TGTGCCAGCAGTGAATTCCGGGACAGCCCGAGTCGGCGGACTGAAGCTTTCTTT. Its translation: CASSEFRDSPSRRTEAFF.